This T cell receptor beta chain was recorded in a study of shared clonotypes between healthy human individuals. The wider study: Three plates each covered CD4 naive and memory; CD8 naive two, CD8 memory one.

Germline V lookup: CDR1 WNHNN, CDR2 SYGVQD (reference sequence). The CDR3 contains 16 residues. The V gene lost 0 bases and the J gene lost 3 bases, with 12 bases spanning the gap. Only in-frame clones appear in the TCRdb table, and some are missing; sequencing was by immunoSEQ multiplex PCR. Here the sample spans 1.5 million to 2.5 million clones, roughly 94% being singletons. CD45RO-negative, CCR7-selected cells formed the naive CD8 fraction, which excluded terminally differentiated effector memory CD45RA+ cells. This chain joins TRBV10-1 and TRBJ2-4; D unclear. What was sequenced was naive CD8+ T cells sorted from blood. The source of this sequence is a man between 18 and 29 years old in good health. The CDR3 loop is CASSESKGFSKNIQYF. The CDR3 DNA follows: TGCGCCAGCAGTGAGTCAAAAGGATTCAGCAAAAACATTCAGTACTTC.